This T cell receptor beta chain was retrieved from a study of blood T cells in healthy people across ages. This clonotype was observed at least ten times. A sample-barcoded 5' primer and a J-beta primer mix were used in a second PCR of roughly 7 to 11 cycles. TCRdb reprocessed the 5' RACE reads with MiXCR, giving one entry per CDR3 protein. The sample records 1,800,000 or so distinct CDR3 sequences, around 42% being singletons. The CDR3 contains 13 residues. The germline CDR1 and CDR2 sequences are SQVTM and ANQGSEA. Trimming removed 4 bases at V and 1 base at J, with 10 bases between. Each sample yielded at least 6.5 million isolated PBMCs.

The sequence came from a human donor in good health. The sample comprised blood. The chain recombines TRBV29-1 with TRBJ1-1; possibly TRBD1 for D (5 bases). The CDR3 region is CSVGDSWNTEAFF. The CDR3 nucleotides are TGCAGCGTTGGGGACTCCTGGAACACTGAAGCTTTCTTT.